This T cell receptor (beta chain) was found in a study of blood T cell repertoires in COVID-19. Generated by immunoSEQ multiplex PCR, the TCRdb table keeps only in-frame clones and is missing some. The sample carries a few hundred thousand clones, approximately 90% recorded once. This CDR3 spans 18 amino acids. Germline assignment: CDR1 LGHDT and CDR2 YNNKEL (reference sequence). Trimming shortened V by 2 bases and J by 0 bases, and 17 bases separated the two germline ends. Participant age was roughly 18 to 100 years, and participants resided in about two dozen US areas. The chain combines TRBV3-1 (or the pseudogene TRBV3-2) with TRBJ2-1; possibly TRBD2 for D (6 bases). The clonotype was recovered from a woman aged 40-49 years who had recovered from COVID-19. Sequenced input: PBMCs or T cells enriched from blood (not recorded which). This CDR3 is CASSQNWVADSSYNEQFF. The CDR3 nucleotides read TGTGCCAGCAGCCAAAACTGGGTAGCGGATAGCTCCTACAATGAGCAGTTCTTC.